Listed below are T cell receptor beta chains from one sample, sequenced in a study of spatial heterogeneity in lung cancer. MiXCR was run by TCRdb on the 5' RACE reads, yielding one entry per CDR3 protein. This table holds about 16,000 distinct CDR3 sequences, 5% to 6.5% found once. This sample comprised PBMCs, obtained at follow-up. The receptors were gathered from a male donor with early-stage non-small cell lung cancer. Each CDR3 is given with its conserved first and last residue. A D gene is named only where the DNA matches it firmly.

d_call	v_call	j_call	cdr3_aa
-	TRBV11-2	TRBJ2-4	CASSLVGQRAKNIQYF
-	TRBV20-1	TRBJ2-3	CSAREEWDSATDTQYF
TRBD2	TRBV28	TRBJ2-5	CASSFSAGGRETQYF
-	TRBV3-2	TRBJ1-1	CASSQESTANTEAFF
TRBD1	TRBV18	TRBJ2-5	CASSVTGTGHQETQYF
-	TRBV27	TRBJ2-7	CASSLYPAYEQYF
-	TRBV7-3	TRBJ2-3	CASSLLGETDTQYF
-	TRBV4-1	TRBJ1-6	CASSQDGRGESSPLHF
TRBD2	TRBV11-2	TRBJ2-5	CASSLTSYQETQYF
-	TRBV5-1	TRBJ2-3	CASHGGDTQYF
TRBD2	TRBV28	TRBJ2-1	CASSLPGGSPGNEQFF
TRBD1	TRBV25-1	TRBJ1-1	CASSAPNRGGTEAFF
-	TRBV5-4	TRBJ2-7	CASSLQWGEQYF
-	TRBV10-3	TRBJ2-7	CAISDGQGGSSYEQYF
TRBD2	TRBV10-3	TRBJ2-7	CAIRTPGLAGEQYF
TRBD1	TRBV5-1	TRBJ2-5	CASSWDSQETQYF
TRBD1	TRBV3-1	TRBJ1-2	CASSPSGTAYGYTF
-	TRBV28	TRBJ1-6	CASSRPGAPPHF
TRBD1	TRBV28	TRBJ2-6	CASSHVSRTGTAGANVLTF
-	TRBV11-2	TRBJ1-6	CASSQGRHNSPLHF
-	TRBV2	TRBJ2-7	CASNQRVDYEQYF
TRBD1	TRBV28	TRBJ1-6	CATKTGSVGPLHF
TRBD1	TRBV28	TRBJ2-4	CASSPTRGHIQYF
TRBD1	TRBV7-2	TRBJ2-3	CASSPGQGQTDTQYF
-	TRBV5-6	TRBJ2-5	CASSFGGGAQETQYF
-	TRBV5-1	TRBJ1-3	CASREWSGNTIYF
TRBD1	TRBV18	TRBJ2-1	CASSRSGQKETYNEQFF
-	TRBV3-1	TRBJ2-7	CASSQAYSPYEQYF
TRBD1	TRBV12-3/TRBV12-4	TRBJ1-5	CASSSDRDQPQHF
TRBD1	TRBV25-1	TRBJ1-1	CATKGGLANTEAFF
-	TRBV7-6	TRBJ2-1	CASSFRAPPAEQFF
-	TRBV12-3/TRBV12-4	TRBJ2-7	CASNPGSRGDFRQYF
-	TRBV13	TRBJ2-5	CASSLRGETQYF
TRBD1	TRBV20-1	TRBJ1-6	CSARVNRGRGNSPLHF
TRBD2	TRBV5-1	TRBJ2-1	CASSQTSGSNNEQFF
TRBD2	TRBV11-2	TRBJ2-1	CASSQIAGVNEQFF
TRBD2	TRBV10-3	TRBJ2-1	CAISEDGRAHNEQFF
-	TRBV4-1	TRBJ2-1	CASSQDIEQFF
TRBD1	TRBV24-1	TRBJ2-7	CATSAPRARDSYGYEQYF
-	TRBV29-1	TRBJ2-7	CSVEGREHEQYF
-	TRBV28	TRBJ2-7	CASSLPGGEFEQYF
TRBD1	TRBV20-1	TRBJ1-1	CSAPAQGGTEAFF
TRBD1	TRBV6-2/TRBV6-3	TRBJ2-7	CASSRGQSYEQYF
-	TRBV30	TRBJ2-2	CAWSLTGELFF
-	TRBV20-1	TRBJ1-3	CSARDRGGPGNTIYF
-	TRBV28	TRBJ1-5	CASSLVGPPQHF
-	TRBV5-4	TRBJ2-2	CASSLATVYTGELFF
TRBD1	TRBV3-1	TRBJ1-1	CTSSQEPRTGNTEAFF